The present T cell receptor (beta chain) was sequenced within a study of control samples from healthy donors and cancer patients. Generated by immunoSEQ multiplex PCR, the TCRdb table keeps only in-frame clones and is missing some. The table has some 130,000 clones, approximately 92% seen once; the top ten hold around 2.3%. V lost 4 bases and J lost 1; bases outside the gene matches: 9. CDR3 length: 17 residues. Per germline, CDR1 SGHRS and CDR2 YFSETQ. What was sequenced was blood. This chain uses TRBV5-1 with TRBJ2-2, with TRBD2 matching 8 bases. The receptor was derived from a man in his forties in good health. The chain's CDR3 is CASSPNVAGLNTGELFF. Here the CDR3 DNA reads TGCGCCAGCAGCCCCAATGTAGCGGGGTTGAACACCGGGGAGCTGTTTTTT.